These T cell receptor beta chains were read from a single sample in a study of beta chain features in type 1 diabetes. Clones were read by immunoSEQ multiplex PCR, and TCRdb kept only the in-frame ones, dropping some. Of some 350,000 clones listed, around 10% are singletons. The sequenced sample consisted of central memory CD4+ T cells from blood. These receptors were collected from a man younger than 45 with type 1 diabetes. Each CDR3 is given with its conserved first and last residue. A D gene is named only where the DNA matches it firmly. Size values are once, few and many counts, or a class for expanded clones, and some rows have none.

DNA: TGTGCCAGCAGTTACTTGGTCGGGGAGCTGTTTTTT
CDR3: CASSYLVGELFF
J: TRBJ2-2
D: NA
V: TRBV10-3
size: NA

DNA: TGCGCCAGCAGCTTCCAGACAGGGGAGGACGGCTACACCTTC
CDR3: CASSFQTGEDGYTF
J: TRBJ1-2
D: TRBD1
V: TRBV5-1
size: NA

DNA: TGTGCCAGCAGCTTAGCGCAGGGGATGTCTGGAAACACCATATATTTT
CDR3: CASSLAQGMSGNTIYF
J: TRBJ1-3
D: NA
V: TRBV7-2
size: few

DNA: TGTGCCAGCAGTTACAAATCTGGGACAGGAGAGACCCAGTACTTC
CDR3: CASSYKSGTGETQYF
J: TRBJ2-5
D: TRBD1
V: TRBV6-5
size: NA

DNA: TGTGCCATATCGACAGCGCCTAACTATGGCTACACCTTC
CDR3: CAISTAPNYGYTF
J: TRBJ1-2
D: NA
V: TRBV10-3
size: many

DNA: TGTGCCAGCAGCATCGACAGGGTCTACACCTTC
CDR3: CASSIDRVYTF
J: TRBJ1-2
D: TRBD1
V: TRBV7-2
size: many

DNA: TGTGCCAGCAGCTCCGACGCGGGGCAGCCCCAGCATTTT
CDR3: CASSSDAGQPQHF
J: TRBJ1-5
D: NA
V: TRBV11-2
size: NA

DNA: TGTGCCTGGATGGGGTATACTGAAGCTTTCTTT
CDR3: CAWMGYTEAFF
J: TRBJ1-1
D: NA
V: TRBV30
size: many

DNA: TGTGCCAGCTCACCAGGGTCTGGACAGGACAATTCCTTAATCTCCTACGAGCAGTACTTC
CDR3: CASSPGSGQDNSLISYEQYF
J: TRBJ2-7
D: TRBD1
V: TRBV18
size: NA

DNA: TGTGCCAGCAGTTGGGACAGAATAAAACTGTCTTCAGAGCAGTACTTC
CDR3: CASSWDRIKLSSEQYF
J: TRBJ2-7
D: TRBD1
V: TRBV28
size: NA

DNA: TGTGCCAGCAGTGAGAGCAGGCAAGAGACCCAGTACTTC
CDR3: CASSESRQETQYF
J: TRBJ2-5
D: NA
V: TRBV2
size: few

DNA: TGTGCCAGCAGTACGAATGGCCCAGATACGCAGTATTTT
CDR3: CASSTNGPDTQYF
J: TRBJ2-3
D: NA
V: TRBV28
size: few

DNA: TGTGCCAGCACCAAACTAGCGGGAGGGCCAGATACGCAGTATTTT
CDR3: CASTKLAGGPDTQYF
J: TRBJ2-3
D: TRBD2
V: TRBV2
size: few

DNA: TGTGCCAGCAGCTTATTAACAGGGACCACCGGGGAGCTGTTTTTT
CDR3: CASSLLTGTTGELFF
J: TRBJ2-2
D: NA
V: TRBV7-9
size: few

DNA: TGTGCCAGCAGCTTAAAAAGGGCCGGGGAGCTGTTTTTT
CDR3: CASSLKRAGELFF
J: TRBJ2-2
D: NA
V: TRBV11-1
size: NA

DNA: TGTGCCATCAGTCCAGCGGGAGGACTTTACAATGAGCAGTTCTTC
CDR3: CAISPAGGLYNEQFF
J: TRBJ2-1
D: TRBD2
V: TRBV10-3
size: few

DNA: TGTGCCATCAGTGAGTCGCGTACTAGCGAGGGATACGAGCAGTACTTC
CDR3: CAISESRTSEGYEQYF
J: TRBJ2-7
D: TRBD2
V: TRBV6-1
size: few

DNA: TGCGCCAGCAGCTTGGGCGGGAGCTTGAACACCGGGGAGCTGTTTTTT
CDR3: CASSLGGSLNTGELFF
J: TRBJ2-2
D: TRBD2
V: TRBV5-1
size: few

DNA: TGCGCCAGCACCCGACTAGGCGGGGAGAACCAGTACTTC
CDR3: CASTRLGGENQYF
J: TRBJ2-5
D: NA
V: TRBV5-1
size: NA

DNA: TGTGCCAGCAGCACGGGGACACCGACCTACGAGCAGTACTTC
CDR3: CASSTGTPTYEQYF
J: TRBJ2-7
D: NA
V: TRBV5-4
size: NA

DNA: TGTGCCAGCAGTGCGGCGGGAGGCTACGAGCAGTACTTC
CDR3: CASSAAGGYEQYF
J: TRBJ2-7
D: TRBD2
V: TRBV2
size: NA

DNA: TGTGCCAGCGCTCCAGGGACAGGGCCTCCCTATGGCTACACCTTC
CDR3: CASAPGTGPPYGYTF
J: TRBJ1-2
D: TRBD1
V: TRBV6-1
size: NA

DNA: TGTGCCAGCAGCTTTAGCGGGAGTGGCTACGAGCAGTACTTC
CDR3: CASSFSGSGYEQYF
J: TRBJ2-7
D: TRBD2
V: TRBV9
size: NA

DNA: TGTGCCACCAGCACGGGACAGGGGGCGACTGAAGCTTTCTTT
CDR3: CATSTGQGATEAFF
J: TRBJ1-1
D: TRBD1
V: TRBV15
size: few

DNA: TGTGCCAGCGGACCATACGAGCAGTACTTC
CDR3: CASGPYEQYF
J: TRBJ2-7
D: NA
V: TRBV11-2
size: NA

DNA: TGTGCCTGGAACGTAGCGGGAGGGTACTACGAGCAGTACTTC
CDR3: CAWNVAGGYYEQYF
J: TRBJ2-7
D: TRBD2
V: TRBV30
size: NA

DNA: TGTGCCAGCAGCTTAGAACCGACCCGCCAGTACTTC
CDR3: CASSLEPTRQYF
J: TRBJ2-4
D: NA
V: TRBV7-2
size: NA